These 29 T cell receptor beta chains were all obtained from the same sample, sequenced in a study of blood T cell repertoires in COVID-19. TCRdb's table, derived via immunoSEQ multiplex PCR, lists solely in-frame clones and lacks some. The sample consists of 75,000 to 90,000 clones, less than 95% of them appearing once. Sample: peripheral blood. Receptor source: a woman between 50 and 59 years old in a cohort sampled during active COVID-19.

The V call is TRBV28, the J call TRBJ2-4; the D gene is possibly TRBD2 (7 bases). The CDR3 contains 14 residues. V was trimmed by 3 bases and J by 3 bases, leaving 9 bases between them. Germline CDR1 and CDR2: MDHEN and SYDVKM. The CDR3: CASSFRGGKNIQYF. The CDR3 nucleotides read TGTGCCAGCAGTTTTAGGGGGGGCAAAAACATTCAGTACTTC.

With regard to this clone: Within the sample, other DNA sequences also encode this same CDR3. The genes are TRBV29-1 and TRBJ2-5; no clear D gene. CDR1 SQVTM and CDR2 ANQGSEA come from the germline V gene. Between the trimmed V and J ends, which lost 3 bases and 5 bases, there was a span of 10 bases. CDR3 length: 12 residues. CDR3 in amino acids: CSVEATGETQYF. The CDR3 DNA is TGCAGCGTTGAGGCTACCGGGGAGACCCAGTACTTC.

The chain joins TRBV5-1 to TRBJ2-1; the D gene is possibly TRBD2 (6 bases). This CDR3 is built from 18 residues. Trimming shortened V by 3 bases and J by 4 bases, and 23 bases separated the two germline ends. CDR1 and CDR2 from the germline V gene are SGHRS and YFSETQ. The CDR3 is CASSSGTGMGRRYNEQFF. In DNA, the CDR3 is TGCGCCAGCAGCTCCGGGACTGGTATGGGTCGCCGTTACAATGAGCAGTTCTTC.

This chain links TRBV2 with TRBJ2-7, with D perhaps TRBD2 (6 bases). V was cut by 5 bases and J by 1 base, with 12 bases left in between. CDR1 and CDR2 (germline): SNHLY, FYNNEI. The CDR3 runs to 14 residues. CDR3 nucleotide sequence: TGTGCCAGCAGTCCGCGACTAGGTTCCTACGAGCAGTACTTC. The encoded protein is CASSPRLGSYEQYF. The whole variable domain, remainder taken from reference TRBV2 and TRBJ2-7, is EPEVTQTPSHQVTQMGQEVILRCVPISNHLYFYWYRQILGQKVEFLVSFYNNEISEKSEIFDDQFSVERPDGSNFTLKIRSTKLEDSAMYFCASSPRLGSYEQYFGPGTRLTVT.

This chain links TRBV11-2 with TRBJ2-1; D is perhaps TRBD1 (6 bases). This CDR3 has 15 residues. Trimming took off 1 base at V and 3 bases at J, with 10 bases between the two ends. Germline lookup yields CDR1 SGHAT and CDR2 FQNNGV. The CDR3 nucleotides are TGTGCCAGCAGCTTAGCCGGACAGATCTACAATGAGCAGTTCTTC. It is translated as CASSLAGQIYNEQFF.

This clone appeared a single time. The chain recombines TRBV7-2 with TRBJ2-2, with 7 bases fitting TRBD2. The V segment lost 5 bases and the J segment 4 bases; nucleotides outside the gene matches: 10. This CDR3 contains 16 residues. Germline CDR1 reads SGHTA; CDR2 reads FQGNSA. In DNA, the CDR3 is TGTGCCAGCAGCCGCCAGCTAGCGGAAATCACCGGGGAGCTGTTTTTT. Translation gives CASSRQLAEITGELFF.

This sequence joins TRBV4-1 and TRBJ1-2; D is perhaps TRBD1 (5 bases). Germline V gives CDR1 MGHRA, CDR2 YSYEKL. The CDR3 is made up of 14 amino acids. Trimming stripped 1 base from V and 7 bases from J, with 13 bases between. The CDR3 sequence: CASSQGDFETGYTF. The CDR3 DNA reads as TGCGCCAGCAGCCAAGGGGACTTCGAGACTGGCTACACCTTC.

The chain joins TRBV7-2 to TRBJ2-1, with TRBD2 matching 14 bases. The CDR3 has 16 amino acids. J gave up 7 bases and V 2 bases, and 4 bases lay outside the gene matches. Germline loops: CDR1 SGHTA, CDR2 FQGNSA. The CDR3 bases are TGTGCCAGCAGCTTATATGGGACTAGCGGGAGTAATGAGCAGTTCTTC. This encodes CASSLYGTSGSNEQFF.

The chain uses TRBV18 and TRBJ2-7; 8 positions match TRBD2. V gave up 3 bases and J gave up 0 bases; unmatched junction bases: 13. The germline gives CDR1 KGHSH, CDR2 LQKENI. This CDR3 is 18 amino acids long. The CDR3 DNA follows: TGTGCCAGCTCACCTCTCCTGCCTAGCGGGCCAAGCTCCTACGAGCAGTACTTC. Translated: CASSPLLPSGPSSYEQYF.

This clone was seen a single time. V gene TRBV5-1 combines with J gene TRBJ1-1; D uncertain. Germline CDR1 reads SGHRS; CDR2 reads YFSETQ. The CDR3 is made up of 13 amino acids. The V gene lost 2 bases and the J gene lost 4 bases, with 9 bases spanning the gap. CDR3 bases: TGCGCCAGCAGCTTCCGGGGAGTCACTGAAGCTTTCTTT. Its protein is CASSFRGVTEAFF. The full variable domain, its missing parts supplied by reference TRBV5-1 and TRBJ1-1, is KAGVTQTPRYLIKTRGQQVTLSCSPISGHRSVSWYQQTPGQGLQFLFEYFSETQRNKGNFPGRFSGRQFSNSRSEMNVSTLELGDSALYLCASSFRGVTEAFFGQGTRLTVV.

This clone was detected a few times. The genes are TRBV7-8 and TRBJ2-7, with D perhaps matching TRBD1 (5 bases). Germline lookup yields CDR1 SGHVS and CDR2 FQNEAQ. The CDR3 covers 14 residues. V was trimmed by 4 bases and J by 6 bases, leaving 16 bases between them. CDR3 bases: TGTGCCAGCAGCTCCAGGGATTTAGTGGGCGAGCAGTACTTC. Amino acid sequence: CASSSRDLVGEQYF.

The chain couples TRBV6-5 to TRBJ2-1; 13 bases fit TRBD2. The germline CDR1 and CDR2 sequences are MNHEY and SVGAGI. The CDR3 covers 15 residues. Unmatched junction bases numbered 6, after V lost 8 bases and J lost 5 bases. CDR3 in amino acids: CASRWTSGSNNEQFF. Written as DNA, the CDR3 is TGTGCCAGCCGGTGGACTAGCGGGAGTAACAATGAGCAGTTCTTC.

The CDR3 nucleotides read TGTGCCAGCAGTTACTCGAAGCTAGCGGGAGTTCTGCCCGAGCAGTACTTC. Protein: CASSYSKLAGVLPEQYF. The V gene is TRBV6-2 or TRBV6-3, the J gene TRBJ2-7; 10 positions agree with TRBD2. The CDR3 consists of 17 residues. After removal of 0 bases from V and 6 bases from J, the junction contained 11 bases not matched to a gene. Germline CDR1 is MNHEY and CDR2 is SVGEGT.

The rearrangement uses TRBV19 and TRBJ1-2; the D gene is possibly TRBD1 (6 bases). Germline CDR1 LNHDA, CDR2 SQIVND (reference sequence). V was clipped by 1 base and J by 3 bases, with 6 bases between them. This CDR3 spans 13 amino acids. In DNA form, the CDR3 reads TGTGCCAGTAGTATAGGGACAGACTATGGCTACACCTTC. Translated: CASSIGTDYGYTF.

In this sample, this clone turned up once. The chain has TRBV5-4 and TRBJ2-2; 10 bases fit TRBD1. Germline CDR1 and CDR2: SGHNT and YYREEE (reference sequence). Unmatched junction bases numbered 0, after V lost 0 bases and J lost 1 base. The CDR3 covers 16 residues. DNA for the CDR3: TGTGCCAGCAGCTTGGGGACAGGGGGGAACACCGGGGAGCTGTTTTTT. It yields the protein CASSLGTGGNTGELFF.

CDR3 residues: CSVLRGTDTQYF. The CDR3 DNA reads TGCAGCGTTTTGAGGGGCACAGATACGCAGTATTTT. V and J are TRBV29-1 and TRBJ2-3; TRBD2 might be the D (5 bases). Germline CDR1 reads SQVTM; CDR2 reads ANQGSEA. This CDR3 has 12 residues. V was shortened by 5 bases and J by 1 base, with 7 bases between the two germline ends.

The chain couples TRBV27 to TRBJ2-7; possible D gene TRBD1, 5 bases. The CDR3 spans 14 residues. Germline assignment: CDR1 MNHEY and CDR2 SMNVEV (reference sequence). Trimming removed 2 bases from V and 5 bases from J, with 13 bases in between. The CDR3 loop is CASSLVGASHEQYF. As DNA, the CDR3 is TGTGCCAGCAGTTTAGTAGGGGCGAGTCACGAGCAGTACTTC.

The CDR3 reads CASSLSLGREETQYF. CDR3 coding DNA: TGTGCCAGCAGTTTAAGTTTGGGGAGGGAAGAGACCCAGTACTTC. The chain couples TRBV27 to TRBJ2-5; 7 bases match TRBD2. With V trimmed by 2 bases and J by 3 bases, 6 bases remained unmatched. Looked up from germline, CDR1 is MNHEY and CDR2 is SMNVEV (reference sequence). This CDR3 region has 15 residues.

The rearrangement uses TRBV28 and TRBJ2-7, with 8 bases that match TRBD2. Germline loops: CDR1 MDHEN, CDR2 SYDVKM. J gave up 3 bases and V 5 bases, and 12 bases lay outside the gene matches. There are 16 residues in the CDR3. Here the CDR3 reads CASSPMTSALHYEQYF. The DNA of the CDR3 is TGTGCCAGCAGTCCTATGACTAGCGCTTTACACTACGAGCAGTACTTC.

The gene calls are TRBV12-3 or TRBV12-4 and TRBJ2-1; 9 bases map to TRBD1. Unmatched junction bases numbered 4, after V lost 1 base and J lost 15 bases. The CDR3 loop spans 12 amino acids. In DNA, the CDR3 is TGTGCCAGCAGTTTAGAAGGACAGGGGACGTTCTTC. It codes for CASSLEGQGTFF.

The chain joins TRBV18 to TRBJ1-1; D possibly corresponds to TRBD1 (5 bases). The CDR3 has 14 amino acids. Deletions cut 3 bases from V and 1 base from J, with 9 bases between. Germline V gene lookup returns CDR1 KGHSH and CDR2 LQKENI. The CDR3 reads CASSPGGRNTEAFF. In DNA, the CDR3 is TGTGCCAGCTCACCGGGGGGGAGGAACACTGAAGCTTTCTTT.

The chain joins TRBV19 to TRBJ2-1; the match to TRBD1 covers 7 bases. Trimming removed 5 bases from V and 15 bases from J; junction bases left unmatched: 10. CDR3 size: 12 residues. Germline V lookup: CDR1 LNHDA, CDR2 SQIVND (reference sequence). CDR3 nucleotides: TGTGCCAGTAGTGTCCTGACAGGGAGACGGTTCTTC. Protein sequence: CASSVLTGRRFF.

This chain links TRBV3-1 (or the pseudogene TRBV3-2) with TRBJ2-5, with 10 bases identical to TRBD1. Germline CDR1 reads LGHDT; CDR2 reads YNNKEL (reference sequence). There are 13 residues in the CDR3. Germline trimming cut 7 bases from V and 5 bases from J; bases unmatched to any gene: 4. The CDR3 DNA sequence: TGTGCCAGCACAGGGGGACAGGGGGAGACCCAGTACTTC. Encoded protein: CASTGGQGETQYF.

The chain is built from TRBV4-1 and TRBJ2-7, with 8 nucleotides matching TRBD2. The junction had 2 bases not matched to a gene; V was cut back by 3 bases and J by 4 bases. CDR1 is MGHRA and CDR2 is YSYEKL in the germline V gene. The CDR3 covers 13 residues. CDR3 region: CASSQGLGYEQYF. In DNA, the CDR3 is TGCGCCAGCAGCCAGGGACTAGGGTACGAGCAGTACTTC.

The rearrangement joins TRBV11-3 to TRBJ2-3; 7 nucleotides align to TRBD1. Losses at the gene ends were 4 bases for V and 2 bases for J; bases not matched to a gene: 6. In germline, CDR1 is SGHNT, CDR2 YENEEA. The CDR3 has 15 amino acids. The CDR3 loop is CASSSGQLPTDTQYF. CDR3 nucleotides: TGTGCCAGCAGCTCGGGACAGCTTCCCACAGATACGCAGTATTTT.

The V call is TRBV3-1 (or the pseudogene TRBV3-2), the J call TRBJ2-1, with a weak D call TRBD2 (6 bases). This CDR3 has 15 amino acids. V was trimmed by 4 bases and J by 0 bases, leaving 10 bases between them. Germline V gene data show CDR1 as LGHDT and CDR2 as YNNKEL (reference sequence). The CDR3 sequence is CASSLRGSSYNEQFF. In DNA, the CDR3 is TGTGCCAGCAGCCTACGGGGGAGCTCCTACAATGAGCAGTTCTTC.

This chain joins TRBV7-2 and TRBJ1-2; TRBD1 matches at 11 bases. The V segment lost 4 bases and the J segment 5 bases; nucleotides outside the gene matches: 18. The CDR3 sequence is 19 residues long. Germline lookup yields CDR1 SGHTA and CDR2 FQGNSA. CDR3: CASSSQGQGVTSSLYGYTF. In nucleotides, the CDR3 is TGTGCCAGCAGCTCACAGGGACAGGGGGTTACCTCTTCTTTATATGGCTACACCTTC. Together with reference TRBV7-2 and TRBJ1-2, the CDR3 gives the full variable domain: GAGVSQSPSNKVTEKGKDVELRCDPISGHTALYWYRQSLGQGLEFLIYFQGNSAPDKSGLPSDRFSAERTGGSVSTLTIQRTQQEDSAVYLCASSSQGQGVTSSLYGYTFGSGTRLTVV.

The chain carries TRBV27 and TRBJ2-1; D is perhaps TRBD2 (6 bases). There are 16 residues in the CDR3. Germline CDR1 and CDR2: MNHEY and SMNVEV (reference sequence). The germline V and J ends were trimmed by 0 bases and 0 bases, with 9 bases remaining between them. CDR3 protein: CASSLSREYSYNEQFF. CDR3 nucleotides: TGTGCCAGCAGTTTATCTCGGGAGTACTCCTACAATGAGCAGTTCTTC.

J is TRBJ2-7 and V is TRBV5-4, with D hard to call. Trimming removed 0 bases from V and 2 bases from J, with 9 bases in between. The CDR3 sequence is 14 residues long. Per the germline V gene, CDR1 is SGHNT and CDR2 is YYREEE (reference sequence). For the CDR3, the DNA is TGTGCCAGCAGCTTGGGTGGAGCCGCCTACGAGCAGTACTTC. Protein: CASSLGGAAYEQYF.